This TCR beta chain is drawn from a study of post-analysis software for immune sequencing data. Turning to the study itself: Included among the disease courses, which were recorded for the cohort, were relapsing-remitting, secondary progressive and progressive-relapsing multiple sclerosis. General study findings and limits: Controls showed lower frequencies than patients for roughly 5 TRBV segments, and TRBV5-6, TRBV5-1 and TRBV20-1 were among these. Significantly lower normalized Chao1 diversity was seen in multiple sclerosis patients than in controls.

Germline CDR1 and CDR2: MGHRA and YSYEKL. V shed 6 bases and J shed 0 bases, with 12 bases lying between them. This CDR3 is 14 amino acids long. Unique molecular identifiers tagged the TCR beta cDNA libraries. With roughly 0.85 to 11 million T cells as the source, roughly 500,000 cDNA molecules resulted. TCRdb independently ran MiXCR on the PCR reads; one entry per CDR3 protein. The sample lists about 430,000 distinct CDR3 sequences, less than 40% occurring once. Remarks on this clonotype: Antigen: not known.

This chain links TRBV4-1 with TRBJ2-7, with a tentative D call TRBD1 (5 bases). This sequence was found in a girl under 10 years old with multiple sclerosis. The sequencing sample was made of blood. The CDR3 sequence: CASSSIGASYEQYF. The CDR3 DNA follows: TGCGCCAGCAGTTCGATAGGGGCCTCCTACGAGCAGTACTTC.